Shown below are 32 T cell receptor beta chains from a single sample sequenced in a study of beta chain features in type 1 diabetes. Since all of the isolated RNA was reverse transcribed, expressed TCRB transcripts were what got sequenced. The table came from immunoSEQ multiplex PCR; TCRdb's copy has only in-frame clones and leaves some out. The top ten hold approximately 4% of the sample, which has a few hundred thousand clones, around 26% seen once. Sequences were obtained from central memory CD4+ T cells from blood. The source is a man under 40 in good health.

The V gene is TRBV18, the J gene TRBJ2-5, with 9 bases identical to TRBD2. The CDR3 sequence is 15 residues long. The germline V gene encodes CDR1 KGHSH and CDR2 LQKENI. J was trimmed by 3 bases and V by 4 bases; bases with no gene match: 6. CDR3 residues: CASSLNVAGEETQYF. The CDR3 coding sequence is TGTGCCAGCTCACTGAACGTAGCGGGAGAAGAGACCCAGTACTTC.

This clone was detected only a few times. The rearrangement uses TRBV2 and TRBJ2-7; the match to TRBD2 covers 7 bases. V lost 4 bases to trimming and J lost 6 bases; unmatched junction nucleotides: 12. Germline V gene data show CDR1 as SNHLY and CDR2 as FYNNEI. This CDR3 is built from 15 residues. CDR3 bases: TGTGCCAGCAGTGTATGGGAGGGCTTCAGCGGCGAGCAGTACTTC. This codes for CASSVWEGFSGEQYF.

This clone was detected a few times. The genes are TRBV7-8 and TRBJ1-1; D remains ambiguous. V dropped 1 base and J dropped 1 base, with 7 bases sitting between them. Germline-derived CDR1 and CDR2 are SGHVS and FQNEAQ. The CDR3 covers 14 residues. The CDR3 DNA reads TGTGCCAGCAGCTTAGGGTTCGGGAACACTGAAGCTTTCTTT. It encodes CASSLGFGNTEAFF.

This rearrangement joins TRBV11-2 to TRBJ2-5; tentative D call: TRBD2 (5 bases). V dropped 8 bases and J dropped 2 bases, with 21 bases sitting between them. Looked up from germline, CDR1 is SGHAT and CDR2 is FQNNGV. This CDR3 spans 16 amino acids. CDR3 nucleotides: TGTGCCAGCCCCCCGGTGATGAGCGGAATACAAGAGACCCAGTACTTC. Its translation: CASPPVMSGIQETQYF.

This clone was recorded a few times. The rearrangement uses TRBV6-5 and TRBJ2-1; no clear D. The CDR3 is made up of 16 amino acids. In germline, CDR1 is MNHEY, CDR2 SVGAGI. The V gene lost 0 bases and the J gene lost 0 bases, with 9 bases spanning the gap. CDR3 region: CASSYSNGPSYNEQFF. In nucleotides, the CDR3 is TGTGCCAGCAGTTACTCGAACGGGCCCTCCTACAATGAGCAGTTCTTC.

J is TRBJ2-7 and V is TRBV29-1, with 9 bases lining up with TRBD1. Germline assignment: CDR1 SQVTM and CDR2 ANQGSEA. The CDR3 contains 12 residues. V was clipped by 7 bases and J by 3 bases; unmatched bases: 4. The CDR3 loop is CSGGQGSYEQYF. CDR3 bases: TGCAGCGGGGGACAGGGAAGCTACGAGCAGTACTTC.

This clone turned up a few times. This rearrangement joins TRBV30 to TRBJ1-1; D is unclear. The CDR3 has 13 amino acids. Trimming removed 2 bases at V and 0 bases at J, with 7 bases between. The germline CDR1 and CDR2 sequences are GTSNPN and SVGIG (reference sequence). CDR3 DNA: TGTGCCTGGAGTCTCACCATGAACACTGAAGCTTTCTTT. This codes for CAWSLTMNTEAFF. Supplemented by reference TRBV30 and TRBJ1-1, the full variable domain reads SQTIHQWPATLVQPVGSPLSLECTVEGTSNPNLYWYRQAAGRGLQLLFYSVGIGQISSEVPQNLSASRPQDRQFILSSKKLLLSDSGFYLCAWSLTMNTEAFFGQGTRLTVV.

The V gene is TRBV14, the J gene TRBJ2-7, with D unclear. Trimming shortened V by 2 bases and J by 4 bases, and 9 bases separated the two germline ends. Germline-derived CDR1 and CDR2 are SGHDN and FVKESK. The CDR3 runs 13 residues. The CDR3 loop reads CASSQLGVYEQYF. DNA of the CDR3: TGTGCCAGCAGCCAACTTGGTGTTTACGAGCAGTACTTC.

This clone was detected only a few times. This chain links TRBV5-4 with TRBJ2-3; 9 bases line up with TRBD1. Trimming took 9 bases from V and 3 from J; bases not matched to a gene: 5. Germline lookup yields CDR1 SGHNT and CDR2 YYREEE (reference sequence). The CDR3 is made up of 13 amino acids. The CDR3 here is CATSDRGTDTQYF. The CDR3, as DNA: TGTGCCACCTCGGACAGGGGTACAGATACGCAGTATTTT.

The gene calls are TRBV28 and TRBJ2-1; 9 bases line up with TRBD1. CDR3 length equals 16 residues. Trimming took 6 bases from V and 7 from J; bases not matched to a gene: 13. Germline CDR1 MDHEN, CDR2 SYDVKM. The CDR3 coding sequence is TGTGCCAGCAGCTCAGCCTCCGGGACAGGGAGGAATGAGCAGTTCTTC. The encoded protein is CASSSASGTGRNEQFF.

The chain joins TRBV19 to TRBJ2-1, with 7 positions matching TRBD1. In germline, CDR1 is LNHDA, CDR2 SQIVND (reference sequence). The CDR3 consists of 13 residues. Losses at the gene ends were 10 bases for V and 4 bases for J; bases not matched to a gene: 7. The CDR3 sequence: CATTGSKYNEQFF. The CDR3 region has the DNA TGTGCCACGACAGGGTCGAAATACAATGAGCAGTTCTTC.

Here the CDR3 reads CASSRRLDSDTQYF. CDR3 bases: TGTGCCAGCAGTCGTCGACTAGATAGCGATACGCAGTATTTT. V gene TRBV4-2 combines with J gene TRBJ2-3; D possibly corresponds to TRBD2 (6 bases). Germline values: CDR1 LGHNA, CDR2 YNFKEQ. Trimming removed 6 bases from V and 6 bases from J, with 16 bases in between. The CDR3 sequence is 14 residues long.

The rearrangement links TRBV7-9 to TRBJ1-2, with unresolved D. Trimming stripped 5 bases from V and 7 bases from J, with 11 bases between. The CDR3 is 12 residues long. Germline assignment: CDR1 SEHNR and CDR2 FQNEAQ (reference sequence). The CDR3: CASSRDYLGYTF. DNA for the CDR3: TGTGCCAGCAGCCGAGATTACCTTGGCTACACCTTC.

J is TRBJ2-3 and V is TRBV6-1; D call uncertain. There are 13 residues in the CDR3. V lost 3 bases to trimming and J lost 4 bases, with 8 bases between them. CDR1 and CDR2 from the germline V gene are MNHNS and SASEGT. The chain's CDR3 is CASSDVSPDTQYF. CDR3 bases: TGTGCCAGCAGTGATGTTTCGCCAGATACGCAGTATTTT.

V is TRBV5-6 and J is TRBJ1-3, with a tentative D call TRBD1 (5 bases). Germline CDR1 is SGHDT and CDR2 is YYEEEE. V was trimmed by 5 bases and J by 1 base, leaving 16 bases between them. The CDR3 length is 16 residues. The CDR3 sequence: CASSDGLGDSGNTIYF. Here the CDR3 DNA reads TGTGCCAGCAGTGATGGCCTAGGGGATTCTGGAAACACCATATATTTT.

This clone was picked up one time. The V gene is TRBV11-1, the J gene TRBJ2-5, with TRBD1 matching over 7 bases. Germline-derived CDR1 and CDR2 are SGHAT and FQDESV (reference sequence). V shed 4 bases and J 7 bases; nucleotides not matched to a gene: 9. This CDR3 has 14 residues. The CDR3 loop reads CASSYNRGSLTQYF. DNA of the CDR3: TGTGCCAGCAGCTACAACAGGGGATCTCTGACCCAGTACTTC.

The chain has TRBV30 and TRBJ1-4; 7 bases are a match to TRBD1. CDR1 and CDR2 from the germline V gene are GTSNPN and SVGIG (reference sequence). The CDR3 has 12 amino acids. The junction had 4 bases not matched to a gene; V was cut back by 7 bases and J by 5 bases. The CDR3 coding sequence is TGTGCCTTCGGACAGGTCAATGAAAAACTGTTTTTT. Translation gives CAFGQVNEKLFF.

This clone was counted between two and nine times. V is TRBV25-1 and J is TRBJ2-5, with D possibly being TRBD1 or TRBD2 (6 bases each). This CDR3 region has 12 residues. CDR1 and CDR2 from the germline V gene are MGHDK and SYGVNS. V shed 7 bases and J shed 4 bases, with 10 bases lying between them. DNA for the CDR3: TGTGCCAGCAACAAGGGGGGAGAGACCCAGTACTTC. Its protein product is CASNKGGETQYF.

The rearrangement uses TRBV6-6 and TRBJ2-4, with 9 bases identical to TRBD1. The V gene's germline CDR1 is MNHNY and CDR2 SVGAGI (reference sequence). This CDR3 spans 15 amino acids. V lost 4 bases, J lost 7 bases, and 8 bases stayed unmatched. The CDR3 reads CASSSPGQGSNIQYF. The DNA of the CDR3 is TGTGCCAGCAGTTCACCGGGACAGGGTTCGAACATTCAGTACTTC.

The CDR3 loop reads CASSVGPGSNTEAFF. As DNA, the CDR3 is TGTGCCAGCAGCGTAGGACCGGGCAGTAACACTGAAGCTTTCTTT. V is TRBV9 and J is TRBJ1-1; no clear D gene. This CDR3 has 15 amino acids. Per the germline V gene, CDR1 is SGDLS and CDR2 is YYNGEE. Trimming took off 0 bases at V and 2 bases at J, with 11 bases between the two ends.

The chain carries TRBV4-1 and TRBJ2-7; 11 nucleotides align to TRBD2. The CDR3 is made up of 15 amino acids. CDR1 and CDR2 from the germline V gene are MGHRA and YSYEKL. J gave up 6 bases and V 4 bases, and 8 bases lay outside the gene matches. CDR3 loop: CASSPLTSGAREQYF. The CDR3 DNA is TGCGCCAGCAGCCCCCTGACTAGCGGGGCCCGCGAGCAGTACTTC.

The chain is built from TRBV10-3 and TRBJ2-6, with D tentatively TRBD1 (5 bases). Germline CDR1 ENHRY, CDR2 SYGVKD. V lost 3 bases to trimming and J lost 4 bases, with 22 bases between them. The CDR3 sequence is 19 residues long. The CDR3 spells CAISDPMRVAGLGANVLTF. The CDR3 DNA reads TGTGCCATCAGTGATCCAATGCGCGTTGCAGGGTTGGGGGCCAACGTCCTGACTTTC.

J is TRBJ2-3 and V is TRBV4-1; 9 nucleotides align to TRBD2. CDR1 and CDR2 (germline): MGHRA, YSYEKL. V lost 4 bases to trimming and J lost 0 bases; unmatched junction nucleotides: 2. CDR3 length: 15 amino acids. CDR3 sequence (DNA): TGCGCCAGCAGCCCAACTAGCGGGAGCACAGATACGCAGTATTTT. Translation: CASSPTSGSTDTQYF.

The DNA of the CDR3 is TGTGCCAGCAGCTGGTTGGATCAGCCCCAGCATTTT. Translating gives CASSWLDQPQHF. The rearrangement uses TRBV5-6 and TRBJ1-5; D is undetermined. The CDR3 covers 12 residues. Trimming pared 3 bases from V and 5 bases from J, leaving 6 bases between. In germline, CDR1 is SGHDT, CDR2 YYEEEE.

Details on this clone: A far larger clone is just one base off, so this is likely a read error. Different DNA sequences within this sample yield the same CDR3. The chain combines TRBV30 with TRBJ2-7, with no clear D. CDR1 and CDR2 (germline): GTSNPN, SVGIG (reference sequence). The CDR3 covers 12 residues. The V end was cut by 0 bases, the J end by 4 bases, with 7 bases between. The CDR3 is CAWSVRRYEQYF. The CDR3 nucleotides are TGTGCCTGGAGTGTACGGCGTTACGAGCAGTACTTC.

This chain links TRBV27 with TRBJ2-5; D might be TRBD1 (5 bases). The V gene lost 2 bases and the J gene lost 5 bases, with 12 bases spanning the gap. Looked up from germline, CDR1 is MNHEY and CDR2 is SMNVEV (reference sequence). The CDR3 totals 14 residues. In DNA, the CDR3 is TGTGCCAGCAGTTTAGCTGGGGCTAGGGAGACCCAGTACTTC. This translates into CASSLAGARETQYF.

The chain couples TRBV4-2 to TRBJ2-7; D is perhaps TRBD1 or TRBD2 (5 bases each). V was shortened by 4 bases and J by 2 bases, with 12 bases between the two germline ends. The CDR3 spans 14 residues. Per germline, CDR1 LGHNA and CDR2 YNFKEQ. The CDR3 sequence: CASSRGTEPYEQYF. The DNA for the CDR3 is TGTGCCAGCAGCCGAGGGACCGAACCCTACGAGCAGTACTTC.

The chain joins TRBV12-5 to TRBJ1-5; 10 nucleotides align to TRBD1. Germline V CDR1 and CDR2: LGHNT, FRNRAP. With V trimmed by 7 bases and J by 3 bases, 3 bases remained unmatched. CDR3 length: 14 residues. The CDR3 bases are TGTGCTAGTGCCGGGACAGGGGACAATCAGCCCCAGCATTTT. Protein sequence: CASAGTGDNQPQHF.

Only one count was recorded for this clone. The rearrangement joins TRBV5-6 to TRBJ2-1, with D possibly being TRBD2 (6 bases). In germline, CDR1 is SGHDT, CDR2 YYEEEE. This CDR3 spans 15 amino acids. V was pared by 3 bases and J by 3 bases, with 13 bases between. CDR3 DNA sequence: TGTGCCAGCAGCTCTATGGAGGGGTTCTACAATGAGCAGTTCTTC. It codes for CASSSMEGFYNEQFF.

This clone was detected only a few times. The J gene is TRBJ2-3, the V gene TRBV2, with D perhaps matching TRBD1 (6 bases). Trimming shortened V by 6 bases and J by 2 bases, and 15 bases separated the two germline ends. Per the germline V gene, CDR1 is SNHLY and CDR2 is FYNNEI. This CDR3 spans 15 amino acids. The CDR3 region has the DNA TGTGCCAGCAGGTTGACAGGAGGCCTCACAGATACGCAGTATTTT. It specifies CASRLTGGLTDTQYF.

This sequence joins TRBV7-9 and TRBJ2-3; TRBD1 is a possible D gene (5 bases). Germline lookup yields CDR1 SEHNR and CDR2 FQNEAQ (reference sequence). The CDR3 sequence is 13 residues long. Trimming took 0 bases from V and 9 from J, leaving 10 bases between them. The CDR3 DNA reads as TGTGCCAGCAGCTTAGCGCGTGCAGGGACGCAGTATTTT. Translating gives CASSLARAGTQYF.

This rearrangement joins TRBV7-2 to TRBJ2-7, with 7 bases identical to TRBD2. This CDR3 spans 14 amino acids. J was trimmed by 5 bases and V by 1 base; bases with no gene match: 5. The germline V gene encodes CDR1 SGHTA and CDR2 FQGNSA. Here the CDR3 DNA reads TGTGCCAGCAGCTTAGGCGGGAGTGACAACGAGCAGTACTTC. This translates into CASSLGGSDNEQYF.